These 21 T cell receptor beta chains originate from one sample sequenced in a study of T cell responses to AZD1222 COVID-19 vaccine. TCRdb's table, derived via immunoSEQ multiplex PCR, lists solely in-frame clones and lacks some. In the table there are 130,000 or so clones, 94% of which are singletons. The sequencing used peripheral blood, collected on day 0 of AZD1222 vaccination. These receptors all come from an adult in good health.

The V and J genes are TRBV28 and TRBJ1-1; perhaps TRBD1 as D (5 bases). CDR1 and CDR2 (germline): MDHEN, SYDVKM. There are 13 residues in the CDR3. Trimming cost V 4 bases and J 5 bases, with 11 bases left between them. CDR3 sequence (DNA): TGTGCCAGCAGTTATCTGGGGCAGACTGAAGCTTTCTTT. As protein: CASSYLGQTEAFF.

The chain employs TRBV7-9 and TRBJ1-2; D is perhaps TRBD1 (5 bases). Germline V gives CDR1 SEHNR, CDR2 FQNEAQ (reference sequence). Trimming shortened V by 5 bases and J by 0 bases, and 13 bases separated the two germline ends. This CDR3 has 15 amino acids. The CDR3 loop reads CASSRDGVANYGYTF. CDR3 in DNA: TGTGCCAGCAGCCGGGACGGGGTAGCTAACTATGGCTACACCTTC.

This chain uses TRBV11-2 with TRBJ2-1; the match to TRBD2 covers 10 bases. Trimming at V came to 6 bases and at J to 3 bases, leaving 11 bases not matched to a gene. CDR3 length: 17 amino acids. Germline lookup yields CDR1 SGHAT and CDR2 FQNNGV. The CDR3 nucleotides read TGTGCCAGCAGGCCCAAAAGCGGGAGGGGAAACTACAATGAGCAGTTCTTC. It translates to CASRPKSGRGNYNEQFF.

V is TRBV5-4 and J is TRBJ2-7; TRBD1 aligns across 10 bases. CDR1 and CDR2 (germline): SGHNT, YYREEE (reference sequence). Trimming removed 0 bases from V and 3 bases from J; junction bases left unmatched: 6. This CDR3 has 16 residues. DNA for the CDR3: TGTGCCAGCAGCTTGGCCCCCGGACAGGGGGTCTACGAGCAGTACTTC. It codes for CASSLAPGQGVYEQYF.

The chain couples TRBV6-6 to TRBJ2-6; D possibly corresponds to TRBD1 (5 bases). The CDR3 spans 15 residues. Per the germline V gene, CDR1 is MNHNY and CDR2 is SVGAGI (reference sequence). V lost 3 bases to trimming and J lost 2 bases, with 8 bases between them. The CDR3 nucleotides are TGTGCCAGCAGTTATCAGGGTACTGGGGCCAACGTCCTGACTTTC. It is translated as CASSYQGTGANVLTF.

The chain uses TRBV7-2 and TRBJ1-2, with a weak D call TRBD1 (6 bases). Trimming left V 1 base short and J 6 bases short, with 24 bases between. This CDR3 spans 18 amino acids. Looked up from germline, CDR1 is SGHTA and CDR2 is FQGNSA. The chain's CDR3 is CASSLGVSLATGTDGYTF. The CDR3, as DNA: TGTGCCAGCAGCTTAGGTGTGTCCCTAGCGACAGGTACGGATGGCTACACCTTC.

The chain uses TRBV3-1 (or the pseudogene TRBV3-2) and TRBJ2-1; TRBD2 agrees at 11 bases. This CDR3 has 17 residues. Germline V gene data show CDR1 as LGHDT and CDR2 as YNNKEL (reference sequence). V lost 3 bases to trimming and J lost 3 bases; unmatched junction nucleotides: 7. CDR3 protein: CASSHARLAGNYNEQFF. The CDR3, as DNA: TGTGCCAGCAGCCATGCAAGACTAGCGGGGAACTACAATGAGCAGTTCTTC.

V and J are TRBV2 and TRBJ1-1; 10 positions match TRBD1. Germline V CDR1 and CDR2: SNHLY, FYNNEI. The V segment lost 7 bases and the J segment 6 bases; nucleotides outside the gene matches: 2. The CDR3 is made up of 12 amino acids. CDR3 sequence reads: CASNGQGAEAFF. For the CDR3, the DNA is TGTGCCAGCAATGGACAGGGGGCTGAAGCTTTCTTT.

CDR3 sequence reads: CASRPTGPRNTEAFF. The CDR3 bases are TGTGCCAGCCGACCGACAGGTCCGAGGAACACTGAAGCTTTCTTT. V gene TRBV6-5 combines with J gene TRBJ1-1, with D possibly TRBD1 on 6 matching bases. This CDR3 contains 15 residues. V was trimmed by 8 bases and J by 1 base, leaving 17 bases between them. CDR1 MNHEY and CDR2 SVGAGI come from the germline V gene.

V is TRBV11-2 and J is TRBJ2-1; the D is unclear. The V end lost 1 base, the J end lost 8 bases, and 12 bases lay between the germline ends. CDR1 is SGHAT, CDR2 FQNNGV, per germline. This CDR3 region has 14 residues. The CDR3 DNA reads as TGTGCCAGCAGCTTAGGGTGGGTCGGCGATGAGCAGTTCTTC. Translation gives CASSLGWVGDEQFF.

The chain employs TRBV30 and TRBJ2-6; a weak D match, TRBD1 (5 bases). The CDR3 runs 15 residues. V was pared by 0 bases and J by 2 bases, with 8 bases between. Germline lookup yields CDR1 GTSNPN and CDR2 SVGIG (reference sequence). CDR3 DNA: TGTGCCTGGAGTGTCGTAGGGGCTGGGGCCAACGTCCTGACTTTC. It is translated as CAWSVVGAGANVLTF.

This rearrangement joins TRBV6-5 to TRBJ2-3; 9 bases match TRBD2. Germline CDR1 MNHEY, CDR2 SVGAGI. The CDR3 sequence is 14 residues long. V trimming: 8 bases; J trimming: 4 bases; junction bases outside the gene matches: 7. The CDR3 protein is CASATGLAPDTQYF. The CDR3 DNA is TGTGCCAGCGCTACCGGACTAGCGCCAGATACGCAGTATTTT.

The chain joins TRBV27 to TRBJ2-7; 14 positions match TRBD2. V was clipped by 3 bases and J by 6 bases; unmatched bases: 4. Per germline, CDR1 MNHEY and CDR2 SMNVEV (reference sequence). This CDR3 spans 15 amino acids. CDR3 sequence: CASSLGLAGVAEQYF. CDR3 sequence (DNA): TGTGCCAGCAGTTTGGGACTAGCGGGAGTAGCCGAGCAGTACTTC.

V is TRBV12-3 or TRBV12-4 and J is TRBJ2-7; no clear D. The V end was cut by 6 bases, the J end by 3 bases, with 6 bases between. The CDR3 has 11 amino acids. CDR3: CASSLYYEQYF. The CDR3 nucleotides are TGTGCCAGCAGCCTTTACTACGAGCAGTACTTC.

This chain joins TRBV28 and TRBJ2-3, with 7 bases identical to TRBD2. With 5 bases clipped from V and 7 bases from J, the junction kept 3 bases outside the gene matches. Looked up from germline, CDR1 is MDHEN and CDR2 is SYDVKM. This CDR3 comprises 12 residues. The CDR3 region has the DNA TGTGCCAGCAGTCCACTAGCGAATACGCAGTATTTT. The encoded protein is CASSPLANTQYF.

This clone was detected once. The V and J genes are TRBV4-2 and TRBJ2-3; 8 bases map to TRBD2. Germline CDR1 is LGHNA and CDR2 is YNFKEQ. The CDR3 length is 16 residues. V gave up 2 bases and J gave up 4 bases; unmatched junction bases: 8. In DNA, the CDR3 is TGTGCCAGCAGCCAAATGGGACTAGTTGGGTCAGATACGCAGTATTTT. Encoded protein: CASSQMGLVGSDTQYF.

V is TRBV4-1 and J is TRBJ2-1; 10 bases map to TRBD2. The CDR3 loop spans 14 amino acids. Trimming removed 7 bases from V and 7 bases from J; junction bases left unmatched: 7. The germline V gene has CDR1 MGHRA and CDR2 YSYEKL. CDR3 nucleotide sequence: TGCGCCAGCACCCTAGCGGGAGTCTCTAATGAGCAGTTCTTC. This sequence encodes CASTLAGVSNEQFF.

This sequence joins TRBV27 and TRBJ1-5; TRBD1 aligns across 9 bases. The V and J ends lost 8 bases and 6 bases, in that order; junction bases with no gene match: 8. CDR3 length equals 14 residues. CDR1 is MNHEY, CDR2 SMNVEV, per germline (reference sequence). In DNA form, the CDR3 reads TGTGCCAGCCGGGCCGGGACAGGGCGTCAGCCCCAGCATTTT. As protein: CASRAGTGRQPQHF.

The J gene is TRBJ2-5, the V gene TRBV7-2; D gene uncertain. The germline gives CDR1 SGHTA, CDR2 FQGNSA. Trimming left V 1 base short and J 5 bases short, with 14 bases between. This CDR3 has 15 amino acids. The CDR3 DNA is TGTGCCAGCAGCTTAGGGTCTTGGGATAGGGAGACCCAGTACTTC. Protein product: CASSLGSWDRETQYF. Based on the CDR3 plus reference TRBV7-2 and TRBJ2-5, the full variable domain is GAGVSQSPSNKVTEKGKDVELRCDPISGHTALYWYRQSLGQGLEFLIYFQGNSAPDKSGLPSDRFSAERTGGSVSTLTIQRTQQEDSAVYLCASSLGSWDRETQYFGPGTRLLVL.

The chain combines TRBV7-2 with TRBJ2-1; the D gene is possibly TRBD2 (5 bases). CDR3 size: 16 residues. Deletions cut 0 bases from V and 2 bases from J, with 11 bases between. Germline loops: CDR1 SGHTA, CDR2 FQGNSA. This CDR3 reads CASSLAARATYNEQFF. For the CDR3, the DNA is TGTGCCAGCAGCTTAGCCGCGAGGGCCACCTACAATGAGCAGTTCTTC.

This clone has just one count. J is TRBJ1-2 and V is TRBV7-2; TRBD1 might be the D (6 bases). Trimming stripped 6 bases from V and 0 bases from J, with 11 bases between. CDR3 size: 14 residues. Germline CDR1 reads SGHTA; CDR2 reads FQGNSA. The CDR3 DNA reads TGTGCCAGCAGGCCACAGGGAACTAACTATGGCTACACCTTC. Translated: CASRPQGTNYGYTF.